The present entry profiles one T cell receptor (beta chain) with its context. Per the germline V gene, CDR1 is SGHNT and CDR2 is YENEEA. This CDR3 is built from 12 residues. V lost 2 bases and J 3 bases, leaving 5 bases between the germline ends. TCRdb keeps only in-frame clones here, not all; method: immunoSEQ multiplex PCR. The sample lists 68,000 or so clones; 90% to 95% were seen once. These data originate in a study of blood T cell repertoires in COVID-19. Study-wide context: The origin of the acute and convalescent COVID-19 samples was the United States, Italy and Spain. In each case, the material was cDNA or gDNA derived from T cells, B-cell-depleted T cells, or PBMCs.

The sequencing input was peripheral blood. J is TRBJ2-7 and V is TRBV11-3; D call uncertain. The receptor was isolated from a man between 40 and 49 years old with COVID-19, enrolled during active disease. The CDR3 here is CASSLNGYEQYF. CDR3 DNA sequence: TGTGCCAGCAGCTTAAACGGCTACGAGCAGTACTTC.